The present T cell receptor (beta chain) was sequenced within a study of blood T cell repertoires in COVID-19. Measured with immunoSEQ multiplex PCR; TCRdb has only the in-frame clones, and not every one. Of more than 200,000 clones in the sample, over 80% were seen once. Germline values: CDR1 MDHEN, CDR2 SYDVKM. There are 15 residues in the CDR3. V lost 4 bases to trimming and J lost 3 bases; unmatched junction nucleotides: 4. This chain joins TRBV28 and TRBJ2-7; 12 nucleotides line up with TRBD2. Input material: PBMCs or T cells enriched from blood (not recorded which). The TCR was taken from a woman in her twenties or thirties who had been exposed to COVID-19. For the CDR3, the DNA is TGTGCCAGCAGTTCCGGACTAGCGGGACGCTACGAGCAGTACTTC. It encodes CASSSGLAGRYEQYF.